This record looks at one T cell receptor beta chain sequence and its context. No antigen is known for it. Primers for the PCR totalled 60 Vbeta and 13 Jbeta. Clones were read by immunoSEQ multiplex PCR, and TCRdb kept only the in-frame ones, dropping some. The sample carries 95,000 to 100,000 clones, approximately 76% recorded once. The germline V gene encodes CDR1 SGHTA and CDR2 FQGNSA. The V end lost 5 bases, the J end lost 5 bases, and 13 bases lay between the germline ends. The CDR3 extends over 14 amino acids. The sample is drawn from a study of cytomegalovirus exposure and HLA in healthy donors. Study outcomes and limitations: When a later analysis was performed, an Asian-associated ancestry cluster reportedly had fewer N-insertions than the roughly 700-donor mean. Listed as cytomegalovirus-associated were 164 TCR beta chains. TCR beta sequences reportedly predicted most subjects' HLA-A and HLA-B alleles accurately. Previously analyzed data showed that most TCR beta V segments were productive at a frequency of about 87% or about 30%.

The origin of this receptor is a man between 35 and 55 years old in good health and CMV-seropositive. The chain combines TRBV7-2 with TRBJ1-5, with D perhaps TRBD1 (6 bases). Input material: PBMCs. The CDR3 DNA sequence: TGTGCCAGCAGCAGAACAGGGCTTGATCAGCCCCAGCATTTT. Translated: CASSRTGLDQPQHF.